A selection of T cell receptor beta chains follows, all from one sample in a study of blood T cell repertoires in COVID-19. TCRdb's table, derived via immunoSEQ multiplex PCR, lists solely in-frame clones and lacks some. Of more than 15,000 clones listed, approximately 88% are singletons. The specimen sequenced was peripheral blood. These TCRs come from a human donor in a cohort sampled during active COVID-19. The donor label of this sample is uncertain. Each CDR3 is given with its conserved first and last residue. A D gene is named only where the DNA matches it firmly. The size entry is marked missing in some rows and otherwise reads once, few, many or a size class.

clone_size j_call v_call d_call cdr3_nt cdr3_aa
. TRBJ1-1 TRBV6-5 . TGTGCCAGCAAGGCAGGGGCCGTGAACACTGAAGCTTTCTTT CASKAGAVNTEAFF
few TRBJ1-5 TRBV28 TRBD1 TGTGCCAGCAGGGTTACAGGGGGCAATCAGCCCCAGCATTTT CASRVTGGNQPQHF
. TRBJ2-6 TRBV27 TRBD2 TGTGCCAGCAGTTTATCGACCTTACAGCGGGGGAGCTCTGGGGCCAACGTCCTGACTTTC CASSLSTLQRGSSGANVLTF
few TRBJ2-5 TRBV5-1 . TGCGCCAGCAGCACTGGGACATCCGAAGAGACCCAGTACTTC CASSTGTSEETQYF
. TRBJ2-3 TRBV5-1 TRBD2 TGCGCCAGCAGCCGACTGATACTAGCGGGAGGCCTTTCAGATACGCAGTATTTT CASSRLILAGGLSDTQYF
. TRBJ2-5 TRBV19 . TGTGCCAGTAAACAAAGCCCCGGGGCAGGGAGGGAGACCCAGTACTTC CASKQSPGAGRETQYF
. TRBJ1-1 TRBV29-1 TRBD1 TGCAGCGTCGGGGACAGGGCAGGCACTGAAGCTTTCTTT CSVGDRAGTEAFF
once TRBJ2-2 TRBV24-1 TRBD2 TGTGCCACCAGTGATCCTAGCGGGACAGACACCGGGGAGCTGTTTTTT CATSDPSGTDTGELFF
. TRBJ2-7 TRBV28 TRBD2 TGTGCTACTCTAGCGGGAAACTCCTACGAGCAGTACTTC CATLAGNSYEQYF
few TRBJ1-2 TRBV2 . TGTGCCAGCACCCCGGGGAACTATGGCTACACCTTC CASTPGNYGYTF
. TRBJ1-4 TRBV3-1/TRBV3-2 . TGTGCCAGCAGCCAGGCGGGGATCGATGAAAAACTGTTTTTT CASSQAGIDEKLFF
few TRBJ2-3 TRBV4-2 TRBD2 TGTGCCAGCAGCCAAGTGCTAGCGGGGAGTGCAGATACGCAGTATTTT CASSQVLAGSADTQYF
. TRBJ2-1 TRBV10-3 TRBD2 TGTGCCATTCACTCTAGCTCGGGAGGGATTAATGAGCAGTTCTTC CAIHSSSGGINEQFF
. TRBJ1-2 TRBV9 . TGTGCCAGCAGCGCCGACTTAGACTATGGCTACACCTTC CASSADLDYGYTF
. TRBJ2-5 TRBV13 . TGTGCCAGCACCCTTAGAAAGCGTCAGGAGACCCAGTACTTC CASTLRKRQETQYF
. TRBJ2-1 TRBV5-1 . TGCGCCAGCAGCTCGGAGCCCGGGACTGCCTACAATGAGCAGTTCTTC CASSSEPGTAYNEQFF
. TRBJ1-1 TRBV27 . TGTGCCAGCAGTTTGGCAGGGCTGAACACTGAAGCTTTCTTT CASSLAGLNTEAFF
. TRBJ2-7 TRBV25-1 TRBD2 TGTGCCAGCAGTGAACCTCCGACTAGCGGGATAGGGTACGAGCAGTACTTC CASSEPPTSGIGYEQYF
. TRBJ2-3 TRBV3-1/TRBV3-2 . TGTGCCAGCAGCCAAGGCGGCTATTTCTCAGATACGCAGTATTTT CASSQGGYFSDTQYF
once TRBJ2-1 TRBV5-4 TRBD2 TGTGCCAGCAGCTTGGGTACTAGCGGAGATGAGCAGTTCTTC CASSLGTSGDEQFF
. TRBJ2-7 TRBV5-6 . TGTGCCAGCAGCCCGGACCCGACTAGCTACGAGCAGTACTTC CASSPDPTSYEQYF
. TRBJ2-5 TRBV28 . TGTGCCAGCAGTTTGCAGGAGACCCAGTACTTC CASSLQETQYF
. TRBJ2-3 TRBV29-1 . TGCAGCACCCCGACGGGCGGGAGCACAGATACGCAGTATTTT CSTPTGGSTDTQYF
. TRBJ2-7 TRBV7-6 . TGTGCCAGCACCCCTCGTGCCAGCGCCTCCTACGAGCAGTACTTC CASTPRASASYEQYF
. TRBJ1-6 TRBV2 . TGTGCCAGCAGTGAGGAACAGAATTCACCCCTCCACTTT CASSEEQNSPLHF
. TRBJ2-7 TRBV11-3 TRBD1 TGTGCCAGCAGCTTGGGACAGTCCTCCTACGAGCAGTACTTC CASSLGQSSYEQYF
once TRBJ2-2 TRBV7-3 . TGTGCCAGCAGCTCGGCAGGGCTCCGGCGAGAGCTGTTTTTT CASSSAGLRRELFF
. TRBJ2-6 TRBV27 . TGTGCCAGCAGTTTATTACAGGCACTTGACGGCAACGTCCTGACTTTC CASSLLQALDGNVLTF
. TRBJ2-3 TRBV4-2 TRBD2 TGTGCCAGCAGCCAATCCGGGACTAGCGGGAGCGGTAGCACAGATACGCAGTATTTT CASSQSGTSGSGSTDTQYF
. TRBJ1-2 TRBV11-2 . TGTGCCAGCAGCTCACCAGGACAGTATGGCTACACCTTC CASSSPGQYGYTF
. TRBJ2-7 TRBV20-1 TRBD1 TGCAGTGCTAGTCGGACAGGGCCGATATCCTACGAGCAGTACTTC CSASRTGPISYEQYF
. TRBJ2-5 TRBV20-1 TRBD2 TGCAGCGGGGGGGACCAACGGACCCAGTACTTC CSGGDQRTQYF
. TRBJ1-1 TRBV27 . TGTGCCAGCAGTTTATCAGGAGGGTCTGAAGCTTTCTTT CASSLSGGSEAFF
. TRBJ1-2 TRBV23-1 . TGCGCCAGCAGTCACGGGGGGAGGGAAAATAACTATGGCTACACCTTC CASSHGGRENNYGYTF
. TRBJ1-1 TRBV10-2 . TGCGCCAGCAGTGAGAATCCGGGATCCTACACTGAAGCTTTCTTT CASSENPGSYTEAFF
. TRBJ2-3 TRBV19 TRBD2 TGTGCCAGTAGTCAAAGGACTAGCGGGAGGTTGGCAGATACGCAGTATTTT CASSQRTSGRLADTQYF
. TRBJ1-4 TRBV19 . TGTGCCAGTAGTATCGAGTATGCTAATGAAAAACTGTTTTTT CASSIEYANEKLFF
. TRBJ2-1 TRBV9 . TGTGCCAGCAGCATTAAGAGGGGGGGTGAGCAGTTCTTC CASSIKRGGEQFF
. TRBJ2-2 TRBV9 TRBD2 TGTGCCAGCAGCGATAGGACTAGCAGATACACCGGGGAGCTGTTTTTT CASSDRTSRYTGELFF
. TRBJ2-1 TRBV7-3 . TGTGCCAGCAGCTTTGCCGCGGGCAACAATGAGCAGTTCTTC CASSFAAGNNEQFF
. TRBJ2-2 TRBV7-8 . TGTGCCAGCAGCCCGGGACGAGGGGGCACCGGGGAGCTGTTTTTT CASSPGRGGTGELFF
. TRBJ2-2 TRBV3-1/TRBV3-2 TRBD1 TGTGCCAGCAGCCGACAGGGGGGAAAGACCGGGGAGCTGTTTTTT CASSRQGGKTGELFF
. TRBJ1-5 TRBV4-1 TRBD1 TGCGCCAGCAGCGAAGTTAGGGCTTCCGGGACAGGGGTCCAGCCCCAGCATTTT CASSEVRASGTGVQPQHF
once TRBJ2-7 TRBV5-1 TRBD1 TGCGCCAGTGGCCCAGGGACAGCCTACGAGCAGTACTTC CASGPGTAYEQYF
. TRBJ2-3 TRBV7-9 TRBD1 TGTGCCAGCAGCCCAACGGGACAGCAAAACACAGATACGCAGTATTTT CASSPTGQQNTDTQYF
. TRBJ2-1 TRBV6-1 . TGTGCCAGCAGTGAAGGGGGTCAGGGATATTACAATGAGCAGTTCTTC CASSEGGQGYYNEQFF
. TRBJ2-1 TRBV25-1 . TGTGCCAGCAGTGAATGGGGGGATTACAATGAGCAGTTCTTC CASSEWGDYNEQFF
. TRBJ1-1 TRBV14 . TGTGCCAGCAGCCAAGGTTGGCAATTCACTGAAGCTTTCTTT CASSQGWQFTEAFF
. TRBJ2-1 TRBV19 TRBD2 TGTGCCAGTACCGGGACTAGCGGTAACCGACTCTACAATGAGCAGTTCTTC CASTGTSGNRLYNEQFF
. TRBJ1-2 TRBV5-4 . TGTGCCAGTGGTACGAGGGACTATGGCTACACCTTC CASGTRDYGYTF
. TRBJ2-3 TRBV10-1 . TGCGCCAGCAGCAGGACAGCTGAGGGTACGCAGTATTTT CASSRTAEGTQYF
. TRBJ2-3 TRBV29-1 TRBD2 TGCAGCGTTACGACTAGCGGGAGCACAGATACGCAGTATTTT CSVTTSGSTDTQYF
. TRBJ1-1 TRBV9 . TGTGCCAGCAGCGTAGAGGCGGAGAACACTGAAGCTTTCTTT CASSVEAENTEAFF
. TRBJ2-7 TRBV24-1 TRBD2 TGTGCCACCAGTGCCGGGGGGGGATACTCCTACGAGCAGTACTTC CATSAGGGYSYEQYF
. TRBJ1-1 TRBV10-3 . TGTGCCATCAGTGAACGGGGGGACACTGAAGCTTTCTTT CAISERGDTEAFF
. TRBJ1-1 TRBV28 TRBD1 TGTGCCAGCAGTTTAAACAGGGGGGTTTTCGCTGAAGCTTTCTTT CASSLNRGVFAEAFF
. TRBJ2-5 TRBV29-1 . TGCAGCGTTCAGCGGGACACAGAGACCCAGTACTTC CSVQRDTETQYF
once TRBJ1-3 TRBV15 . TGTGCCACCAGCAGAGAGGACAGCTCTGGAAACACCATATATTTT CATSREDSSGNTIYF
. TRBJ1-2 TRBV19 TRBD1 TGTGCCAGTAGTACCGGGACAGGACGGTCCGGGGCCGGCTACACCTTC CASSTGTGRSGAGYTF
. TRBJ2-1 TRBV30 TRBD2 TGTGCCTGGAGTGCTATTGCGGGCGGGAGGCTCTACAATGAGCAGTTCTTC CAWSAIAGGRLYNEQFF